This entry is about one T cell receptor (beta chain). Its antigen is unknown. The V and J ends lost 6 bases and 2 bases respectively, with 13 bases between them. This CDR3 has 14 residues. The germline CDR1 and CDR2 sequences are WSHSY and SAAADI. This sample is part of a study of T-cell memory formation after mild COVID-19. MiXCR, run by TCRdb on the 5' RACE reads, gives a single entry per CDR3 protein. This table has 470,000 or so distinct CDR3 sequences, 18% appearing once. Points from the study as a whole: Day 15 to 85 contracting clones showed balanced CD4/CD8; day 15 to 37 expanders favored CD4+.

Sequencing was performed on PBMCs or a T cell subset sorted from them (not recorded which). This clonotype originated in an adult woman who had mild COVID-19 (a few samples of this study predate the infection). Cell type and time point are not known. The rearrangement uses TRBV10-2 and TRBJ2-5, with D unclear. The CDR3 bases are TGCGCCAGCAGGGGCCCGGCAGGTCAAGAGACCCAGTACTTC. This encodes CASRGPAGQETQYF.